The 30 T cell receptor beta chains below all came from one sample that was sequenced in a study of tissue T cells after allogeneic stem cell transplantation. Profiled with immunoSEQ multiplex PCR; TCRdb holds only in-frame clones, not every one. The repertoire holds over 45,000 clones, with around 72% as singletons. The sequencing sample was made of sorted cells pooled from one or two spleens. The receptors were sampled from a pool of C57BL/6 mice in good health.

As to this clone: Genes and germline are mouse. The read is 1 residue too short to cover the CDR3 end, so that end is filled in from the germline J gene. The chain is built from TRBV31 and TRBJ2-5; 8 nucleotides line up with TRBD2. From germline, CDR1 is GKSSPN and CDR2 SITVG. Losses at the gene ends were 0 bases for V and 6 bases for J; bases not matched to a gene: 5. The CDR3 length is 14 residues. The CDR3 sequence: CAWSLSGGADTQYF. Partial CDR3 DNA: TGTGCCTGGAGTCTATCCGGGGGGGCGGACACCCAGTAC.

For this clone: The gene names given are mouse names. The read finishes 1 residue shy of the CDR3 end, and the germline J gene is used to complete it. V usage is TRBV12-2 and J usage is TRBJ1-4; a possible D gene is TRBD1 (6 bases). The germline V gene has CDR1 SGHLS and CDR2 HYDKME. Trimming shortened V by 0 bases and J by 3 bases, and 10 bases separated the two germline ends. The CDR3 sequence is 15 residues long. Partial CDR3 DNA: TGTGCCAGCTCTCTCGGGGGGCGCGCCAACGAAAGATTATTT. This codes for CASSLGGRANERLF. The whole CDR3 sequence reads CASSLGGRANERLFF.

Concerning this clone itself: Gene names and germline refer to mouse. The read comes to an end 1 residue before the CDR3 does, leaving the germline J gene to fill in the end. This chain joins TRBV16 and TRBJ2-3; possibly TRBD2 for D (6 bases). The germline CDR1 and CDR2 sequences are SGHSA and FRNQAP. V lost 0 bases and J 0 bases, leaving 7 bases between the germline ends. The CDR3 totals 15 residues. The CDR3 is CASSLEGTSAETLYF. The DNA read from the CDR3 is TGTGCAAGCAGCTTAGAGGGGACTAGTGCAGAAACGCTGTAT.

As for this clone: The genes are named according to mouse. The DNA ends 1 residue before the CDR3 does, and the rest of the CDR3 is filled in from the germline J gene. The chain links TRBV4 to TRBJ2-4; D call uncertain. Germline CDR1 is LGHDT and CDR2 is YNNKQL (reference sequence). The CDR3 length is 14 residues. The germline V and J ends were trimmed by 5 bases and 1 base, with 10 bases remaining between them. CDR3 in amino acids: CASSLRGGQNTLYF. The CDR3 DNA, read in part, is TGTGCCAGCAGCCTCCGCGGAGGTCAAAACACCTTGTAC.

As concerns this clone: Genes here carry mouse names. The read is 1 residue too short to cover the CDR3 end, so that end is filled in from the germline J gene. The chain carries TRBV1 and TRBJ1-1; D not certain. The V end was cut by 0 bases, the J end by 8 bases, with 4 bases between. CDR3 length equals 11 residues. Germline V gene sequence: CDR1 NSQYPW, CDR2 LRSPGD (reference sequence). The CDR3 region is CTCSADGEVFF. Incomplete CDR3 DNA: TGCACCTGCAGTGCAGACGGCGAAGTCTTC.

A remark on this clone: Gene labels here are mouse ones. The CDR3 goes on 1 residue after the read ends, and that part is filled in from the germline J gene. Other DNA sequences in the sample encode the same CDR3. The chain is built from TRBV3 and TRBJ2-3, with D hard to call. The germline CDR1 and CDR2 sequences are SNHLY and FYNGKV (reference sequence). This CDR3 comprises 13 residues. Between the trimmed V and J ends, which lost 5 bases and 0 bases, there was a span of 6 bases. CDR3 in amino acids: CASSPRSAETLYF. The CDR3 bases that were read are TGTGCCAGCAGCCCTCGGAGTGCAGAAACGCTGTAT.

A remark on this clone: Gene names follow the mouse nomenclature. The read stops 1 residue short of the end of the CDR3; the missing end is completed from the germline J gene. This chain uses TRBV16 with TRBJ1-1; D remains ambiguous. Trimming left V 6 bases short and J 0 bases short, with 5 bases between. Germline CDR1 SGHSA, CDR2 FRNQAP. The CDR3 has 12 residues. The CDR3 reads CASSSTNTEVFF. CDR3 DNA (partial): TGTGCAAGCAGTTCAACAAACACAGAAGTCTTC.

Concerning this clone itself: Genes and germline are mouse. The CDR3: CGAKTGVDTQYF. The DNA read from the CDR3 is TGTGGTGCTAAGACTGGGGTGGACACCCAGTAC. V and J are TRBV20 and TRBJ2-5; 8 bases match TRBD2. The CDR3 end is not reached by the read, which stops 1 residue before it; the germline J gene fills it in. CDR1 and CDR2 from the germline V gene are GFQATS and STVNSAI. Losses at the gene ends were 4 bases for V and 6 bases for J; bases not matched to a gene: 3. The CDR3 spans 12 residues.

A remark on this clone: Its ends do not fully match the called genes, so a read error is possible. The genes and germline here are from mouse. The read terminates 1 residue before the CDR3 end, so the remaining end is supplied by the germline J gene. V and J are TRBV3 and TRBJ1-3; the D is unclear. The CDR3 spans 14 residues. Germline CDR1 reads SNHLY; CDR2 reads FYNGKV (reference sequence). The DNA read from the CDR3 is TGTGCCAACAGCTTTACAAATTCTGGAAATACGCTCTAT. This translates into CANSFTNSGNTLY. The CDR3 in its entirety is CANSFTNSGNTLYF.

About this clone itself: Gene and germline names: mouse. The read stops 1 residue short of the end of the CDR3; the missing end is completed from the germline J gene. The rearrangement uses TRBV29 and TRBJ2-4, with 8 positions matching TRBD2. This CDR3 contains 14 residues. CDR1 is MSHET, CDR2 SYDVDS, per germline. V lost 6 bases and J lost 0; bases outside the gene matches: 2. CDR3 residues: CASRRTGSQNTLYF. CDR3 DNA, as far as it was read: TGTGCTAGCAGACGGACTGGGAGTCAAAACACCTTGTAC.

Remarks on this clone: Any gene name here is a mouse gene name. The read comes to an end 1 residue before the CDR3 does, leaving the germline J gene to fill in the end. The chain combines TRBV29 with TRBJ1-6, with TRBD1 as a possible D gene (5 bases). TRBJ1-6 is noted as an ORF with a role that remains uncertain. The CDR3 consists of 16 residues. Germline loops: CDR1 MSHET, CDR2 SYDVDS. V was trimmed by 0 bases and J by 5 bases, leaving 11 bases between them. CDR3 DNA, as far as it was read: TGTGCTAGCAGTTTATCGGCAGGGTCCCATAATTCGCCCCTCTAC. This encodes CASSLSAGSHNSPLY. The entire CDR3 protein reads CASSLSAGSHNSPLYF.

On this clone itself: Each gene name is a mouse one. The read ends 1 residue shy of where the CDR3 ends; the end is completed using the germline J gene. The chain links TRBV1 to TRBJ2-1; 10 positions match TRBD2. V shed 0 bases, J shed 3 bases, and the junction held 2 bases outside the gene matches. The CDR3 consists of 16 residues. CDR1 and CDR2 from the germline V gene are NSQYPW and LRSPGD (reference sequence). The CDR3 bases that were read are TGCACCTGCAGTGCAGAGAACTGGGGGGGCTATGCTGAGCAGTTC. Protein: CTCSAENWGGYAEQF. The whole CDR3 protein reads CTCSAENWGGYAEQFF.

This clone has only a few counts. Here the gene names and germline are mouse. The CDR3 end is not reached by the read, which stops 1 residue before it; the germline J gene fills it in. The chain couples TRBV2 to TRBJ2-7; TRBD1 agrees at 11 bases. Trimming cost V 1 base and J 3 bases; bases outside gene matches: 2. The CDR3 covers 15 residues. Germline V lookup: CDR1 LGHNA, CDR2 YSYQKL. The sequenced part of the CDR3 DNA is TGTGCCAGCAGCCAAGCCGGGACAGGGGGCTATGAACAGTAC. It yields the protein CASSQAGTGGYEQY. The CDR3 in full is CASSQAGTGGYEQYF.

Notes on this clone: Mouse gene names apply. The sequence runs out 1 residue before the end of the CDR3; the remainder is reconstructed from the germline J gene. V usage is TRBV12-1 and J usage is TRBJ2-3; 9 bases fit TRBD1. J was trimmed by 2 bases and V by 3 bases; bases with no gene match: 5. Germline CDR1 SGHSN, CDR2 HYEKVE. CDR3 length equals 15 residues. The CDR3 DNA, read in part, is TGTGCCAGCTCTTTCCGGGACAGGGTTGCAGAAACGCTGTAT. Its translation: CASSFRDRVAETLY. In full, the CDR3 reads CASSFRDRVAETLYF.

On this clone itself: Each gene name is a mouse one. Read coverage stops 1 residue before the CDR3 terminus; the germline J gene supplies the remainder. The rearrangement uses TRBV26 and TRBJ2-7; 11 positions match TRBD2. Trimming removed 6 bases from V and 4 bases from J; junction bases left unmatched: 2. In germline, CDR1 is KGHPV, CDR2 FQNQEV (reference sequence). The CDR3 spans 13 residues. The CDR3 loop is CASRRDWGYEQYF. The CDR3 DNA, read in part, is TGTGCCAGCAGGCGGGACTGGGGGTATGAACAGTAC.

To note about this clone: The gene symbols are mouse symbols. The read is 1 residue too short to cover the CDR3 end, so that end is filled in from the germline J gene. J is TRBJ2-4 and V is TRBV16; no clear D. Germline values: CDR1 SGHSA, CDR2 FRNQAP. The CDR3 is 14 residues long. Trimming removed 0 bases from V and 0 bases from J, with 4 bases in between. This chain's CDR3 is CASSLESSQNTLYF. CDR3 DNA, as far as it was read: TGTGCAAGCAGCTTAGAATCTAGTCAAAACACCTTGTAC.

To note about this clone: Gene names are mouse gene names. CDR3: CASSSRTGGYAEQFF. The CDR3 bases that were read are TGTGCCAGCAGCTCCCGGACTGGGGGTTATGCTGAGCAGTTC. The genes are TRBV3 and TRBJ2-1; 10 bases match TRBD2. Read sequence stops 1 residue before the CDR3 end, and the germline J gene provides the missing end. Germline loops: CDR1 SNHLY, CDR2 FYNGKV (reference sequence). This CDR3 is 15 amino acids long. V lost 4 bases and J lost 4; bases outside the gene matches: 4.

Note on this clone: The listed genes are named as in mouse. The covered CDR3 bases are TGTGCCAGCAGCCCACTGGGGGCCCTTAGTGCAGAAACGCTGTAT. Protein: CASSPLGALSAETLY. The full CDR3 is CASSPLGALSAETLYF. The chain has TRBV19 and TRBJ2-3; 8 bases are a match to TRBD2. The read ends 1 residue before the CDR3 terminus; that terminus is restored from the germline J gene. V was clipped by 5 bases and J by 0 bases; unmatched bases: 8. This CDR3 has 16 residues. Germline CDR1 and CDR2: FNHDT and SITEND (reference sequence). The whole variable domain, remainder taken from reference TRBV19 and TRBJ2-3, is GGIITQTPKFLIGQEGQKLTLKCQQNFNHDTMYWYRQDSGKGLRLIYYSITENDLQKGDLSEGYDASREKKSSFSLTVTSAQKNEMAVFLCASSPLGALSAETLYFGSGTRLTVL.

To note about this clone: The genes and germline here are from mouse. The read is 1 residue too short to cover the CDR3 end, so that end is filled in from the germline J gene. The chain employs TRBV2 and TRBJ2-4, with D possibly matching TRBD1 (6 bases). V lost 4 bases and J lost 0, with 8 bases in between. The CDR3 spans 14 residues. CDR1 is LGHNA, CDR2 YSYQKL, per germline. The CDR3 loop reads CASSRGTSQNTLYF. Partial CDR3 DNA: TGTGCCAGCAGCCGAGGGACAAGTCAAAACACCTTGTAC.

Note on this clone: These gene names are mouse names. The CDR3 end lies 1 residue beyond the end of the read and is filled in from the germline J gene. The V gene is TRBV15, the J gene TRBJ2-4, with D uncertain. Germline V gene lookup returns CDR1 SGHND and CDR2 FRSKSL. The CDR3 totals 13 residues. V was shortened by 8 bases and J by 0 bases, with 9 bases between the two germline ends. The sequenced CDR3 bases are TGTGCCAGCCCCGGACCTAGTCAAAACACCTTGTAC. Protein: CASPGPSQNTLY. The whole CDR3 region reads CASPGPSQNTLYF.

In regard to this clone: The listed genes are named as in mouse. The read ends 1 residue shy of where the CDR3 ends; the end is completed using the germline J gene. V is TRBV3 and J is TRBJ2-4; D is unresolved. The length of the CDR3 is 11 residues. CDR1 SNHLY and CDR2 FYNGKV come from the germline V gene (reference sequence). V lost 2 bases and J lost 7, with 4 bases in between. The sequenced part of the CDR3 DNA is TGTGCCAGCAGCTTAAGGGACACCTTGTAC. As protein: CASSLRDTLY. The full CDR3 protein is CASSLRDTLYF.

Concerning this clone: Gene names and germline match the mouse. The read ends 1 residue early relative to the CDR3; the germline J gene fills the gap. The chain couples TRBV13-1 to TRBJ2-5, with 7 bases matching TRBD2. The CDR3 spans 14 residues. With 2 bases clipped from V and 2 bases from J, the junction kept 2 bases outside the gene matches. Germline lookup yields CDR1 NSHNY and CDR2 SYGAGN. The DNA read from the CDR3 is TGTGCCAGCAGTGAGGGGGGGACCCAAGACACCCAGTAC. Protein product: CASSEGGTQDTQY. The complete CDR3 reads CASSEGGTQDTQYF.

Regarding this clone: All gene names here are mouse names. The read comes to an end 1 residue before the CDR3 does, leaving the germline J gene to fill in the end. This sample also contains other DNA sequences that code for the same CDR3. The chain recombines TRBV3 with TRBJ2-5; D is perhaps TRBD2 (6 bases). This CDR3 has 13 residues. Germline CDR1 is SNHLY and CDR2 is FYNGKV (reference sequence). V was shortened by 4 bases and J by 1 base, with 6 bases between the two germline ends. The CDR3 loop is CASSWGDQDTQYF. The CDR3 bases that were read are TGTGCCAGCAGCTGGGGGGACCAAGACACCCAGTAC. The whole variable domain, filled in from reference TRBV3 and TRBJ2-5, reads GPKVLQIPSHQIIDMGQMVTLNCDPVSNHLYFYWYKQILGQQMEFLVNFYNGKVMEKSKLFKDQFSVERPDGSYFTLKIQPTALEDSAVYFCASSWGDQDTQYFGPGTRLLVL.

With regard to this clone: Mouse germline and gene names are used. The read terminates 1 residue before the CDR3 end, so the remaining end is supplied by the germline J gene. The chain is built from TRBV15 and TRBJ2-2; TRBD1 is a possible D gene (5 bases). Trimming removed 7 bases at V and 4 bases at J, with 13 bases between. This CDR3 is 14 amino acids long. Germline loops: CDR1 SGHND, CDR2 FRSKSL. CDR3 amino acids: CASTPQGGTGQLYF. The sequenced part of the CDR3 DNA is TGTGCCAGCACCCCGCAGGGAGGCACCGGGCAGCTCTAC.

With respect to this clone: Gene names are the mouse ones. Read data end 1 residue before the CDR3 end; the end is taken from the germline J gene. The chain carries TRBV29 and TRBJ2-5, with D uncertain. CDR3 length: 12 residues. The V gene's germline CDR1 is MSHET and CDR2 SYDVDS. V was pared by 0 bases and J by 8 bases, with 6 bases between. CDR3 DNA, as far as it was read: TGTGCTAGCAGTTTATCCCACCGCACCCAGTAC. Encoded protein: CASSLSHRTQY. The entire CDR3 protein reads CASSLSHRTQYF.

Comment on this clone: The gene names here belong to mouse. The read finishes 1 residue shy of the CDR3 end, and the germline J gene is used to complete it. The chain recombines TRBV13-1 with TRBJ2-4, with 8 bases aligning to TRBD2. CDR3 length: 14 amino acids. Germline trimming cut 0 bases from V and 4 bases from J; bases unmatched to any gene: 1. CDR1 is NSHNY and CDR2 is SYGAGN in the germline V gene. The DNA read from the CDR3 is TGTGCCAGCAGTGATGCCTGGGGGGAAAACACCTTGTAC. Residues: CASSDAWGENTLY. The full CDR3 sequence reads CASSDAWGENTLYF.

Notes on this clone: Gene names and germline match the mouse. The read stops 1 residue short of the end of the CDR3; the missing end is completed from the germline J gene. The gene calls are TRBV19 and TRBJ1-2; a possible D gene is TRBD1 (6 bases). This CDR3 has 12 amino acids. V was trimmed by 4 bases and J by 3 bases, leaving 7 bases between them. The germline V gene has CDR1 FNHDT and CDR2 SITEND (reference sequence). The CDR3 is CASSYRDSDYTF. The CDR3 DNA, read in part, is TGTGCCAGCAGTTACAGGGACTCCGACTACACC.

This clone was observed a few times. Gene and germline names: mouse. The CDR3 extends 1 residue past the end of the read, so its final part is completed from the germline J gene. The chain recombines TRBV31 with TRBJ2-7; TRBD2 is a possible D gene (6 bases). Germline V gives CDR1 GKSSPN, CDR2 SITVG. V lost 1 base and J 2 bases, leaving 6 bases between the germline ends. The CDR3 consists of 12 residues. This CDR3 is CAWSRGAYEQYF. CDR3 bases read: TGTGCCTGGAGTCGGGGGGCCTATGAACAGTAC. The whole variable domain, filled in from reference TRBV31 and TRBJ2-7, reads AQTIHQWPVAEIKAVGSPLSLGCTIKGKSSPNLYWYWQATGGTLQQLFYSITVGQVESVVQLNLSASRPKDDQFILSTEKLLLSHSGFYLCAWSRGAYEQYFGPGTRLTVL.

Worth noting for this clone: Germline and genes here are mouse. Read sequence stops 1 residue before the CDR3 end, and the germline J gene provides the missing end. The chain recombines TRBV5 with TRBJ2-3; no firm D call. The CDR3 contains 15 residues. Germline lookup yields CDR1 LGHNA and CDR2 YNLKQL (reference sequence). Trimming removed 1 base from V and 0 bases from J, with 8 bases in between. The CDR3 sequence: CASSQVATSAETLYF. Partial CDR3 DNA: TGTGCCAGCAGCCAAGTGGCAACTAGTGCAGAAACGCTGTAT.

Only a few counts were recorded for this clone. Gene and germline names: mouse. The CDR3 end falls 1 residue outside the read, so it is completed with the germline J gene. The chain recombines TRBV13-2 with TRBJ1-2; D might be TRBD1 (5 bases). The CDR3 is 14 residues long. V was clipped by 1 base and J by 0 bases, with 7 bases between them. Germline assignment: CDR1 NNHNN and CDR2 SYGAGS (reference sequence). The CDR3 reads CASGDWGANSDYTF. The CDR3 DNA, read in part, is TGTGCCAGCGGTGATTGGGGGGCAAACTCCGACTACACC.